This T cell receptor (beta chain) was observed in a study of T cells after yellow fever vaccination. Study in general: Fractions containing few cells were prepared with SMART-Seq v4 Ultra Low Input. General study points: Within FACS-sorted repertoires, abundant clonotypes contaminating from the bulk population could be present.

Trimming stripped 3 bases from V and 11 bases from J, with 13 bases between. This CDR3 region has 12 residues. Germline CDR1 reads SGHTA; CDR2 reads FQGNSA. This clonotype has a count of ten or more. Its antigen remains unknown. TCRdb used MiXCR to reprocess the 5' RACE reads, holding one entry per CDR3 protein. The sample includes 500,000 to 650,000 distinct CDR3 sequences, roughly 13% of them seen just once. The chain links TRBV7-2 to TRBJ1-1; D call uncertain. The sequence derives from a man younger than 40 who received the YFV17D yellow fever vaccine. The input for sequencing was PBMCs, taken on the day of the yellow fever booster vaccination. CDR3 in DNA: TGTGCCAGCAGCTTTAACTGGAGGAAGGCTTTCTTT. It yields the protein CASSFNWRKAFF.